A single sample gave rise to the 14 T cell receptor beta chains below, sequenced in a study of regulatory T cells in long-lasting Graves disease. CDR3-region Arm-PCR and iRepertoire HTBI primers produced the TCR beta libraries. TCRdb reprocessed the multiplex PCR reads via MiXCR and lists one record per CDR3 protein. The data show hundreds of thousands of distinct CDR3 sequences, with roughly a sixth seen just once and approximately 21% held by the top ten. The sample's time point: newly diagnosed GD, antithyroid drugs for less than 3 months. PBMC-extracted RNA yielded the TCR library. The specimen comprised peripheral blood mononuclear cells (PBMCs), sampled at new diagnosis, from a patient treated with antithyroid drugs. The receptors shown here come from a female donor with Graves disease.

As concerns this clonotype: An end of the junction differs from the germline gene, which may be a read error. This chain joins TRBV11-2 and TRBJ2-1; D is perhaps TRBD1 (6 bases). The CDR3 is made up of 17 amino acids. Germline-derived CDR1 and CDR2 are SGHAT and FQNNGV. CDR3 in DNA: TGTGCCAGCAGCATTAGAAGGGGACACAGCTCCTACAATGAGCGGTTCTTC. Its translation: CASSIRRGHSSYNERFF.

This clonotype occurred many times. The J gene is TRBJ1-1, the V gene TRBV7-3, with TRBD1 identical over 7 bases. Germline V gives CDR1 SGHTA, CDR2 FQGTGA. J gave up 4 bases and V 1 base, and 6 bases lay outside the gene matches. The length of the CDR3 is 15 residues. CDR3 in DNA: TGTGCCAGCAGCTTAAACCCCCAGGGGGGCACTGAAGCTTTCTTT. Translated, it gives CASSLNPQGGTEAFF.

This rearrangement joins TRBV6-2 or TRBV6-3 to TRBJ1-1, with D possibly TRBD1 on 6 matching bases. V was cut by 2 bases and J by 5 bases, with 18 bases left in between. Germline V lookup: CDR1 MNHEY, CDR2 SVGEGT. The CDR3 consists of 16 residues. For the CDR3, the DNA is TGTGCCAGCAGTTACGGCCAATGGACAGATCGGACTGAAGCTTTCTTT. As protein: CASSYGQWTDRTEAFF.

There are many counts of this clonotype. The CDR3 DNA is TGTGCCAGCAGCGACCCCTGGGTCTATGGCTACACCTTC. This gives the protein CASSDPWVYGYTF. V and J are TRBV9 and TRBJ1-2; D unresolved. The CDR3 contains 13 residues. CDR1 and CDR2 (germline): SGDLS, YYNGEE. Between the trimmed V and J ends, which lost 3 bases and 4 bases, there was a span of 10 bases.

This clonotype turned up a few times. The chain combines TRBV9 with TRBJ1-2, with a tentative D call TRBD1 (5 bases). The CDR3 sequence is 14 residues long. V was cut by 4 bases and J by 4 bases, with 14 bases left in between. Germline values: CDR1 SGDLS, CDR2 YYNGEE. The CDR3 is CASSMGRALYGYTF. Written as DNA, the CDR3 is TGTGCCAGCAGCATGGGACGTGCCCTCTATGGCTACACCTTC. The complete variable domain, with remaining parts taken from reference TRBV9 and TRBJ1-2, reads DSGVTQTPKHLITATGQRVTLRCSPRSGDLSVYWYQQSLDQGLQFLIQYYNGEERAKGNILERFSAQQFPDLHSELNLSSLELGDSALYFCASSMGRALYGYTFGSGTRLTVV.

The chain employs TRBV5-4 and TRBJ2-5, with 11 bases matching TRBD2. The germline gives CDR1 SGHNT, CDR2 YYREEE (reference sequence). J was trimmed by 5 bases and V by 5 bases; bases with no gene match: 8. The CDR3 runs to 15 residues. For the CDR3, the DNA is TGTGCCAGCAGTTCCATAGCGGGAGGGCTGGAGACCCAGTACTTC. It translates to CASSSIAGGLETQYF.

This rearrangement joins TRBV7-3 to TRBJ2-1; 9 nucleotides line up with TRBD1. Germline V gene data show CDR1 as SGHTA and CDR2 as FQGTGA. The V gene end was trimmed by 2 bases and the J gene end by 4 bases; junction bases not matched to a gene: 6. CDR3 length: 16 residues. CDR3 amino acids: CASSLAPQGAYNEQFF. In DNA, the CDR3 is TGTGCCAGCAGCTTAGCGCCACAGGGGGCGTACAATGAGCAGTTCTTC.

This clonotype was observed a few times. The chain has TRBV7-2 and TRBJ2-7, with 9 bases aligning to TRBD2. CDR3 length: 15 residues. Germline V gene lookup returns CDR1 SGHTA and CDR2 FQGNSA. The V gene end was trimmed by 4 bases and the J gene end by 0 bases; junction bases not matched to a gene: 4. As DNA, the CDR3 is TGTGCCAGCAGCTATAGCGGGAGTCTCTCCTACGAGCAGTACTTC. The encoded protein is CASSYSGSLSYEQYF.

In this sample, this clonotype turned up many times. This chain connects TRBV29-1 to TRBJ1-2; D is uncertain. The ends were cut back, 5 bases at V and 3 bases at J, with 13 bases in the middle. The germline V gene encodes CDR1 SQVTM and CDR2 ANQGSEA. CDR3 length equals 13 residues. The CDR3 DNA sequence: TGCAGCGTTTTTCGGGGATCGGACTATGGCTACACCTTC. Its translation is CSVFRGSDYGYTF.

This clonotype appeared many times. The rearrangement links TRBV5-1 to TRBJ1-1; 8 bases are shared with TRBD1. Germline CDR1 reads SGHRS; CDR2 reads YFSETQ. The V and J ends lost 3 bases and 5 bases, in that order; junction bases with no gene match: 9. This CDR3 is built from 15 residues. The CDR3 DNA reads TGCGCCAGCAGCTCTCGGACAGGGTCATCAACTGAAGCTTTCTTT. This translates into CASSSRTGSSTEAFF. Complete variable domain (other parts from reference TRBV5-1 and TRBJ1-1): KAGVTQTPRYLIKTRGQQVTLSCSPISGHRSVSWYQQTPGQGLQFLFEYFSETQRNKGNFPGRFSGRQFSNSRSEMNVSTLELGDSALYLCASSSRTGSSTEAFFGQGTRLTVV.

V and J are TRBV20-1 and TRBJ2-5, with 7 bases fitting TRBD1. The CDR3 has 15 amino acids. Germline loops: CDR1 DFQATT, CDR2 SNEGSKA (reference sequence). V trimming: 5 bases; J trimming: 2 bases; junction bases outside the gene matches: 11. CDR3 loop: CSAHPRGNRQETQYF. The DNA for the CDR3 is TGCAGTGCTCACCCCAGGGGGAACCGACAAGAGACCCAGTACTTC.

In this sample, this clonotype turned up a few times. A much larger clone sits a single nucleotide away, making a read error possible. The CDR3 bases are TGTGCCAGCAGCACCGGGACAGGTACCGGGGAGCAGTACTTC. It encodes CASSTGTGTGEQYF. V and J are TRBV11-2 and TRBJ2-4; TRBD1 matches at 8 bases. The J segment lost 13 bases and the V segment lost 5 bases, leaving 13 bases of the junction unmatched. The CDR3 extends over 14 amino acids. The germline CDR1 and CDR2 sequences are SGHAT and FQNNGV.

In this sample, this clonotype turned up many times. The V gene is TRBV5-1, the J gene TRBJ1-1; D remains ambiguous. CDR1 and CDR2 from the germline V gene are SGHRS and YFSETQ. There are 15 residues in the CDR3. V shed 4 bases and J shed 2 bases, with 15 bases lying between them. Here the CDR3 DNA reads TGCGCCAGCAGCCCCTTAGATGGGTCCAACACTGAAGCTTTCTTT. It encodes CASSPLDGSNTEAFF.

This clonotype was seen at least ten times. The chain joins TRBV5-6 to TRBJ1-1, with 8 bases that match TRBD1. The CDR3 spans 16 residues. In germline, CDR1 is SGHDT, CDR2 YYEEEE. Losses at the gene ends were 2 bases for V and 3 bases for J; bases not matched to a gene: 9. The CDR3 spells CASSFVRGRGDTEAFF. CDR3 nucleotides: TGTGCCAGCAGCTTTGTCAGGGGGCGAGGGGACACTGAAGCTTTCTTT.